The sequence of this T cell receptor (beta chain) was determined in a study of T cells after posttransplantation cyclophosphamide. This clone was picked up many times. What it recognizes is unknown. Study observations and caveats: Later blood repertoires were often dominated by clones from the donor CD8+ memory compartment. Tissue-infiltrating T cells from skin or gut overlapped little with blood T cells.

Germline CDR1 MNHNY, CDR2 SVGAGI (reference sequence). The CDR3 runs to 15 residues. The J segment lost 6 bases and the V segment lost 6 bases, leaving 11 bases of the junction unmatched. Generated by immunoSEQ multiplex PCR, the TCRdb table keeps only in-frame clones and is missing some. The sample contains 5,000 to 5,500 clones, none of them singletons. A marrow graft followed busulfan-fludarabine conditioning, with cyclophosphamide on days +3 and +4. The rearrangement links TRBV6-6 to TRBJ2-1; 7 nucleotides agree with TRBD2. Sequencing was performed on PBMCs, taken after allogeneic stem cell transplant with posttransplant cyclophosphamide. This sequence originates from a female patient in her 30s who received an allogeneic stem cell transplant from an unrelated donor, was CMV-positive, and had acute and chronic GVHD. Part of the T cell pool may stem from the graft donor. The CDR3 DNA reads TGTGCCAGCAGCCAAACTAGCGCCTTCTTCAATGAGCAGTTCTTC. Its protein product is CASSQTSAFFNEQFF.